This TCR beta chain was captured by sequencing in a study of T cell repertoires in cytomegalovirus infection. Study-level background: As its CMV epitopes, the study selected recently identified HLA-C-restricted and well-studied HLA-B-restricted targets.

Study-level findings and limits: Pooled public TCR beta family frequency picked out CMV carriers with the relevant HLA. The study found HLA-C-restricted CMV-specific TCR beta clonotypes dominating the ex vivo response.

Germline lookup yields CDR1 MNHEY and CDR2 SVGEGT. The CDR3 contains 19 residues. Trimming removed 2 bases from V and 0 bases from J, with 20 bases in between. Via MiXCR, TCRdb re-called the reads, giving one row per CDR3 protein. The table shows some 350,000 distinct CDR3 sequences, with about 34% occurring only once. This clonotype came up a few times. Its specificity is unknown. The clonotype originates from a human donor in good health (CMV status not recorded). Some clones in this sample may be carry-over from other donors' samples. The material sequenced was cultured PBMCs, taken from culture after CMV antigen stimulation. The chain uses TRBV6-2 or TRBV6-3 and TRBJ2-1, with D perhaps TRBD1 (6 bases). CDR3 sequence reads: CASSYPSSEWGHSYNEQFF. In nucleotides, the CDR3 is TGTGCCAGCAGTTACCCTTCTTCAGAGTGGGGACACTCCTACAATGAGCAGTTCTTC.